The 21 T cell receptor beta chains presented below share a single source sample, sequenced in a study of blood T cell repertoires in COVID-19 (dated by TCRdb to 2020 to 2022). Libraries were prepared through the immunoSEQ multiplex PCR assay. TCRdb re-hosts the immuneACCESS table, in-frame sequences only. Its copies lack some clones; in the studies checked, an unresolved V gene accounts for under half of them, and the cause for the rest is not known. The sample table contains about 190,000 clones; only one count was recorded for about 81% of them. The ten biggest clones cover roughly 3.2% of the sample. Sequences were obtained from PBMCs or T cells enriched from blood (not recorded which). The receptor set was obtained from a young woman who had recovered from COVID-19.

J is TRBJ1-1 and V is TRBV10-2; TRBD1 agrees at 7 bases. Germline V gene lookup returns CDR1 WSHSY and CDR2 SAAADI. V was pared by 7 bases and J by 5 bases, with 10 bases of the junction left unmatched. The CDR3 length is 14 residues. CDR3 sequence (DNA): TGCGCCAGCATCTCTAACAGGGGTAGTACTGAAGCTTTCTTT. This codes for CASISNRGSTEAFF.

Written as DNA, the CDR3 is TGTGCCAGCAGCAAGACAGGGGGCGTCCCTGAAGCTTTCTTT. Protein product: CASSKTGGVPEAFF. V usage is TRBV11-2 and J usage is TRBJ1-1; 10 nucleotides agree with TRBD1. The CDR3 extends over 14 amino acids. The V gene end was trimmed by 5 bases and the J gene end by 6 bases; junction bases not matched to a gene: 6. CDR1 SGHAT and CDR2 FQNNGV come from the germline V gene.

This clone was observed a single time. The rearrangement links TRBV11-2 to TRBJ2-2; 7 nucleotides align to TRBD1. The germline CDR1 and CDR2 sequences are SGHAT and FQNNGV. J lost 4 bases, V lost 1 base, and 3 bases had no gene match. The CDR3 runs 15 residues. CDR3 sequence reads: CASSLVGQSTGELFF. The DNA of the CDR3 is TGTGCCAGCAGCTTAGTGGGACAGAGCACCGGGGAGCTGTTTTTT.

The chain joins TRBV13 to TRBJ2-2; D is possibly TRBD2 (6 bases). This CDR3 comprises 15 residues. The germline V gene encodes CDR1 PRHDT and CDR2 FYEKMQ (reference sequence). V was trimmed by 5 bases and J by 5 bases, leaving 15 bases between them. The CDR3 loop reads CASSAREPRTGELFF. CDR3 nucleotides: TGTGCCAGCAGCGCTCGGGAGCCACGGACCGGGGAGCTGTTTTTT.

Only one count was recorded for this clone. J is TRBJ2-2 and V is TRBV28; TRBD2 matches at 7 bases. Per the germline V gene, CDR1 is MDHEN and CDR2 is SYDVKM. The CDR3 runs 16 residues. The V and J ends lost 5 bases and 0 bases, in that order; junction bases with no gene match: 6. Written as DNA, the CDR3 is TGTGCCAGCAGTACCAGCGGGAAACCGAACACCGGGGAGCTGTTTTTT. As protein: CASSTSGKPNTGELFF.

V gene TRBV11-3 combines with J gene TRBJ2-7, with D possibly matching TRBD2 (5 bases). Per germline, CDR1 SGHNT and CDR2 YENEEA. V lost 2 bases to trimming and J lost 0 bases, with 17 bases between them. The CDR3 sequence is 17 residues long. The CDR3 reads CASSLCPVARHSYEQYV. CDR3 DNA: TGTGCCAGCAGCTTATGCCCTGTAGCGAGGCACTCCTACGAGCAGTACGTC.

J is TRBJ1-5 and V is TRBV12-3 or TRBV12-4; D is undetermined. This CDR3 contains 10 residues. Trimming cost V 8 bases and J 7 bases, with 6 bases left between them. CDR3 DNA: TGTGCCAGCGGCGGGCAGCCCCAGCATTTT. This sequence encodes CASGGQPQHF.

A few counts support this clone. The CDR3 nucleotides are TGTGCCAGCAGCGTAGAGGGACTAGCGGTCGAGTTCTTC. Protein: CASSVEGLAVEFF. The rearrangement links TRBV9 to TRBJ2-1; TRBD2 aligns across 11 bases. The germline gives CDR1 SGDLS, CDR2 YYNGEE. This CDR3 is built from 13 residues. Trimming cost V 0 bases and J 14 bases; bases outside gene matches: 4.

The CDR3 spells CASSKQTTEAFF. The CDR3 DNA reads as TGTGCCAGTTCTAAACAGACCACTGAAGCTTTCTTT. V and J are TRBV19 and TRBJ1-1, with D hard to call. The CDR3 sequence is 12 residues long. Trimming cost V 8 bases and J 4 bases, with 11 bases left between them. CDR1 is LNHDA and CDR2 is SQIVND in the germline V gene (reference sequence).

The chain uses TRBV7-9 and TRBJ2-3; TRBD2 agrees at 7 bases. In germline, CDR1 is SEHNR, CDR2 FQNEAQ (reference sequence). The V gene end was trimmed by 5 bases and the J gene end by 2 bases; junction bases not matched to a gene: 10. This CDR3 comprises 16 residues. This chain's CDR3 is CASSPGSRGDTDTQYF. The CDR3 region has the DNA TGTGCCAGCAGCCCCGGGTCTCGGGGGGACACAGATACGCAGTATTTT.

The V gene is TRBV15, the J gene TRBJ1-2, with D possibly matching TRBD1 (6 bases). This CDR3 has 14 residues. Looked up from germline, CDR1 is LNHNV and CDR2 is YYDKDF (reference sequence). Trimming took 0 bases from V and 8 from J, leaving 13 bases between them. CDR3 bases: TGTGCCACCAGCAGAGATTGGGGACAAGGGGGCTACACCTTC. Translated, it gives CATSRDWGQGGYTF.

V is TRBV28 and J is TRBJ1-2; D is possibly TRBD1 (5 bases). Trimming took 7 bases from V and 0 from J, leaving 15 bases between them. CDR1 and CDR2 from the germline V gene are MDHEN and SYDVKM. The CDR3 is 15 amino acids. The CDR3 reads CASNFRGVANYGYTF. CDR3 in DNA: TGTGCCAGCAACTTCCGGGGGGTCGCTAACTATGGCTACACCTTC.

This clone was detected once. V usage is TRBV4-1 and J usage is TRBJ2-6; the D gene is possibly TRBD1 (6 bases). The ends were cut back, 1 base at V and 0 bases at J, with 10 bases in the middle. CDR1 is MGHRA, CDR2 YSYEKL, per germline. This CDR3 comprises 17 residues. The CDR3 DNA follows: TGCGCCAGCAGCCAAGGACAGGCATACTCTGGGGCCAACGTCCTGACTTTC. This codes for CASSQGQAYSGANVLTF.

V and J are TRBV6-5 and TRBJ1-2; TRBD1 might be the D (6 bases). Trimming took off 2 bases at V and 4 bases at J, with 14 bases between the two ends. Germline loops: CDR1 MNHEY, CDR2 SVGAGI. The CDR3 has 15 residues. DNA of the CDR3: TGTGCCAGCAGTTACGGGAAAGGGGGATCCTATGGCTACACCTTC. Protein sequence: CASSYGKGGSYGYTF.

CDR3 region: CASSSQGALGYGYTF. As DNA, the CDR3 is TGTGCCAGCAGTTCCCAGGGGGCGCTAGGCTATGGCTACACCTTC. The chain links TRBV28 to TRBJ1-2; TRBD1 aligns across 8 bases. The CDR3 contains 15 residues. The ends lost 4 bases at V and 4 bases at J; junction bases unmatched: 8. Germline lookup yields CDR1 MDHEN and CDR2 SYDVKM.

This CDR3 is CASSLGPGNYGYTF. The CDR3, as DNA: TGTGCCAGCAGTTTGGGCCCGGGAAACTATGGCTACACCTTC. This chain uses TRBV28 with TRBJ1-2, with unresolved D. V was trimmed by 3 bases and J by 2 bases, leaving 10 bases between them. The germline V gene has CDR1 MDHEN and CDR2 SYDVKM. This CDR3 is 14 amino acids long.

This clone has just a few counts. The CDR3 sequence: CASSQNSVTYNEQFF. In DNA, the CDR3 is TGTGCCAGCAGCCAGAACTCGGTTACGTACAATGAGCAGTTCTTC. This chain uses TRBV3-1 (or the pseudogene TRBV3-2) with TRBJ2-1; D call uncertain. The V gene lost 3 bases and the J gene lost 4 bases, with 13 bases spanning the gap. The length of the CDR3 is 15 residues. Germline values: CDR1 LGHDT, CDR2 YNNKEL (reference sequence).

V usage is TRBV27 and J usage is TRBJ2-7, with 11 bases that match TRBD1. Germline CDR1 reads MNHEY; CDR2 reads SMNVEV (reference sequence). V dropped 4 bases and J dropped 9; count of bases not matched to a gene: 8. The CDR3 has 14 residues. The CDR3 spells CASSSNGQGAGQYV. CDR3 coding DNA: TGTGCCAGCAGTTCCAATGGACAGGGGGCTGGGCAGTACGTC.

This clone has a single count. CDR3 nucleotides: TGTGCCAGCAGCGCCCAAGGGGGAACTAGCACAGATACGCAGTATTTT. The encoded protein is CASSAQGGTSTDTQYF. This sequence joins TRBV9 and TRBJ2-3; weak D call: TRBD1 (6 bases). Per germline, CDR1 SGDLS and CDR2 YYNGEE. CDR3 length equals 16 residues. V was cut by 3 bases and J by 0 bases, with 14 bases left in between.

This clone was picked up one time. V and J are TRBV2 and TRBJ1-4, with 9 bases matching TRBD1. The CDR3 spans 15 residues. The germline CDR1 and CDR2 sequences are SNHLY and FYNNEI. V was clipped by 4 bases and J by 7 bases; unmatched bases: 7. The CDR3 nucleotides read TGTGCCAGCAGTGCCGGGACAGGGCGGGCTGAAAAACTGTTTTTT. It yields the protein CASSAGTGRAEKLFF.

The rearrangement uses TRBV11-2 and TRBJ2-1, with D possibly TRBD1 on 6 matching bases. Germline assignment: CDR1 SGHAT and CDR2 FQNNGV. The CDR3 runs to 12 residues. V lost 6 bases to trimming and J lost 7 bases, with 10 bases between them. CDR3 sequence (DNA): TGTGCCAGCAGGGAAGGGGGAAATGAGCAGTTCTTC. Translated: CASREGGNEQFF.